This TCR beta chain was identified in a study of blood T cell repertoires in COVID-19. Whole-study context: Nucleic acid was either cDNA or gDNA, and it came from T cells, B-cell-depleted T cells, or PBMCs.

The repertoire was sequenced with immunoSEQ multiplex PCR; TCRdb's copy has only in-frame clones and lacks some. The sample shows tens of thousands of clones, almost 85% of them seen only once. This clone was seen only once. CDR1 SEHNR and CDR2 FQNEAQ come from the germline V gene (reference sequence). V trimming: 1 base; J trimming: 6 bases; junction bases outside the gene matches: 7. CDR3 length: 15 amino acids. The sample was peripheral blood. This clonotype was sampled from a woman aged 80 or over with acute or convalescent COVID-19. This chain joins TRBV7-9 and TRBJ2-7, with 9 bases that match TRBD1. CDR3 in DNA: TGTGCCAGCAGCTTAGGTGTCGGACAGGGGATCGAGCAGTACTTC. It yields the protein CASSLGVGQGIEQYF.